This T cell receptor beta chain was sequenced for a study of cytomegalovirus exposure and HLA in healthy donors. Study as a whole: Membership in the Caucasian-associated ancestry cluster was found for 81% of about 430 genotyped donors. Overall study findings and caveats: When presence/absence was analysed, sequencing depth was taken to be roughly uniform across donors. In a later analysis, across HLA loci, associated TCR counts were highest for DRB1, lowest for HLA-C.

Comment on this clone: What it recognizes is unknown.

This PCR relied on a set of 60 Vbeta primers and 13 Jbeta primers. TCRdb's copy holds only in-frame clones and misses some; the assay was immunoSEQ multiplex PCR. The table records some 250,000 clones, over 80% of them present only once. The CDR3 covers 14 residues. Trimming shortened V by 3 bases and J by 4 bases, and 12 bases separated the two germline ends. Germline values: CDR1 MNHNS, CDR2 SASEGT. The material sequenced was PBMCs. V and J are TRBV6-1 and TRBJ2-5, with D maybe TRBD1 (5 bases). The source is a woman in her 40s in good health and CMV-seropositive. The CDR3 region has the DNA TGTGCCAGCAGTGAGGTCAGGGTGTTAGAGACCCAGTACTTC. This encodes CASSEVRVLETQYF.